This entry lists 30 T cell receptor beta chains sequenced from one sample in a study of blood T cell repertoires in COVID-19. Libraries were prepared by immunoSEQ multiplex PCR; TCRdb keeps only in-frame clonotypes and omits some of them. Among 280,000 or so clones listed, more than 70% were seen once. Sequences were obtained from peripheral blood. The receptors here all came from a woman aged 30 to 39 who had recovered from COVID-19.

The chain combines TRBV4-1 with TRBJ1-1; TRBD1 matches at 8 bases. Germline CDR1 and CDR2: MGHRA and YSYEKL. V shed 4 bases, J shed 1 base, and the junction held 5 bases outside the gene matches. The CDR3 is 15 residues long. Here the CDR3 DNA reads TGCGCCAGCAGCCCGCAAGACAGGGGGAACACTGAAGCTTTCTTT. Protein: CASSPQDRGNTEAFF.

The chain recombines TRBV19 with TRBJ2-5; 8 positions agree with TRBD2. With V trimmed by 5 bases and J by 5 bases, 4 bases remained unmatched. Per germline, CDR1 LNHDA and CDR2 SQIVND (reference sequence). This CDR3 is built from 13 residues. As DNA, the CDR3 is TGTGCCAGTAGTGGGACTAGGGACGAGACCCAGTACTTC. Protein: CASSGTRDETQYF.

V is TRBV30 and J is TRBJ1-4, with D possibly matching TRBD1 (5 bases). The CDR3 length is 13 residues. Germline CDR1 and CDR2: GTSNPN and SVGIG (reference sequence). V shed 4 bases and J shed 10 bases, with 16 bases lying between them. The CDR3 DNA sequence: TGTGCCTGGACCTCCCTTGGGGGGGGAAAACTGTTTTTT. This codes for CAWTSLGGGKLFF.

The chain recombines TRBV27 with TRBJ2-7; 7 nucleotides line up with TRBD1. The ends lost 5 bases at V and 0 bases at J; junction bases unmatched: 10. The germline CDR1 and CDR2 sequences are MNHEY and SMNVEV (reference sequence). The CDR3 length is 16 residues. The CDR3 sequence: CASSPLGTASSYEQYF. The CDR3 DNA is TGTGCCAGCAGTCCCCTTGGGACAGCATCCTCCTACGAGCAGTACTTC.

This clone was seen once. The chain joins TRBV28 to TRBJ2-3; a weak D match, TRBD1 (6 bases). Germline V gives CDR1 MDHEN, CDR2 SYDVKM. The length of the CDR3 is 12 residues. Trimming removed 4 bases at V and 8 bases at J, with 10 bases between. CDR3: CASSSGVGTQYF. As DNA, the CDR3 is TGTGCCAGCAGTTCAGGGGTAGGTACGCAGTATTTT.

The count of this clone is one. The chain recombines TRBV19 with TRBJ2-5; tentative D call: TRBD1 (5 bases). Per germline, CDR1 LNHDA and CDR2 SQIVND (reference sequence). V was shortened by 9 bases and J by 5 bases, with 10 bases between the two germline ends. The length of the CDR3 is 11 residues. CDR3 amino acids: CASAKGETQYF. The CDR3 nucleotides are TGTGCCAGCGCCAAGGGGGAGACCCAGTACTTC.

The chain uses TRBV19 and TRBJ1-2; D may be TRBD1 (6 bases). CDR3 size: 14 residues. V lost 4 bases and J 6 bases, leaving 15 bases between the germline ends. CDR1 is LNHDA, CDR2 SQIVND, per germline (reference sequence). The CDR3 DNA reads TGTGCCAGTAGTAAACAGGGCCTGCAAGATGGCTACACCTTC. Translation gives CASSKQGLQDGYTF.

This chain links TRBV7-9 with TRBJ1-4, with 9 nucleotides matching TRBD1. The V segment lost 4 bases and the J segment 2 bases; nucleotides outside the gene matches: 2. CDR1 is SEHNR and CDR2 is FQNEAQ in the germline V gene (reference sequence). The CDR3 is 15 residues long. This CDR3 reads CASSSQGATNEKLFF. Written as DNA, the CDR3 is TGTGCCAGCAGCTCACAGGGGGCCACTAATGAAAAACTGTTTTTT.

This clone was observed once. The V gene is TRBV19, the J gene TRBJ2-2; no reliable D call. CDR3 size: 12 residues. Between the trimmed V and J ends, which lost 9 bases and 7 bases, there was a span of 12 bases. Germline V CDR1 and CDR2: LNHDA, SQIVND (reference sequence). The CDR3: CASDTRFGELFF. For the CDR3, the DNA is TGTGCCAGCGACACCCGATTCGGGGAGCTGTTTTTT.

J is TRBJ2-5 and V is TRBV5-5; D perhaps matches TRBD1 (6 bases). Trimming left V 4 bases short and J 2 bases short, with 15 bases between. Germline lookup yields CDR1 SGHKS and CDR2 YYEKEE (reference sequence). The CDR3 covers 15 residues. CDR3 DNA sequence: TGTGCCAGCAGCAACGACAGGTCCCGACAAGAGACCCAGTACTTC. This encodes CASSNDRSRQETQYF.

The chain couples TRBV7-2 to TRBJ2-5, with a weak D call TRBD2 (7 bases). Germline CDR1 SGHTA, CDR2 FQGNSA. The CDR3 contains 15 residues. V shed 5 bases and J shed 5 bases, with 18 bases lying between them. The CDR3 sequence: CASSPMGGARETQYF. The CDR3 nucleotides are TGTGCCAGCAGCCCAATGGGGGGGGCCAGGGAGACCCAGTACTTC. The variable domain in full, with the rest retrieved from reference TRBV7-2 and TRBJ2-5, is GAGVSQSPSNKVTEKGKDVELRCDPISGHTALYWYRQSLGQGLEFLIYFQGNSAPDKSGLPSDRFSAERTGGSVSTLTIQRTQQEDSAVYLCASSPMGGARETQYFGPGTRLLVL.

This clone was recorded a few times. This sequence joins TRBV2 and TRBJ1-2; 10 bases are shared with TRBD1. With V trimmed by 6 bases and J by 6 bases, 7 bases remained unmatched. Looked up from germline, CDR1 is SNHLY and CDR2 is FYNNEI. CDR3 length: 14 residues. CDR3 protein: CASSLGGQGDGYTF. Written as DNA, the CDR3 is TGTGCCAGCAGCTTGGGCGGACAGGGGGATGGCTACACCTTC.

This chain joins TRBV30 and TRBJ2-1; D perhaps matches TRBD1 (5 bases). Looked up from germline, CDR1 is GTSNPN and CDR2 is SVGIG (reference sequence). The CDR3 extends over 15 amino acids. The V end lost 2 bases, the J end lost 0 bases, and 11 bases lay between the germline ends. CDR3 DNA: TGTGCCTGGAGTCCAGGGTACAGCTCCTACAATGAGCAGTTCTTC. The encoded protein is CAWSPGYSSYNEQFF.

The V and J genes are TRBV10-3 and TRBJ2-1; TRBD2 aligns across 14 bases. V was pared by 4 bases and J by 4 bases, with 12 bases of the junction left unmatched. This CDR3 contains 19 residues. Germline CDR1 reads ENHRY; CDR2 reads SYGVKD. CDR3 residues: CAISVPGTSGGVGYNEQFF. In nucleotides, the CDR3 is TGTGCCATCAGTGTTCCGGGGACTAGCGGGGGCGTGGGGTACAATGAGCAGTTCTTC.

This chain joins TRBV7-9 and TRBJ2-2; TRBD2 aligns across 7 bases. V lost 5 bases and J lost 8; bases outside the gene matches: 11. This CDR3 has 15 amino acids. From germline, CDR1 is SEHNR and CDR2 FQNEAQ (reference sequence). The CDR3 nucleotides are TGTGCCAGCAGCCCCAGACGGGGAGGGGCTGGGGAGCTGTTTTTT. Translation: CASSPRRGGAGELFF.

This rearrangement joins TRBV3-1 (or the pseudogene TRBV3-2) to TRBJ1-3; TRBD1 is a possible D gene (5 bases). This CDR3 is built from 15 residues. The V end lost 0 bases, the J end lost 0 bases, and 6 bases lay between the germline ends. Germline CDR1 and CDR2: LGHDT and YNNKEL (reference sequence). The CDR3 region is CASSQDRVSGNTIYF. CDR3 in DNA: TGTGCCAGCAGCCAAGACAGGGTCTCTGGAAACACCATATATTTT.

This chain uses TRBV5-3 with TRBJ2-7, with D perhaps TRBD2 (6 bases). TRBV5-3 belongs to the ORF category, with a function that is uncertain. CDR3 size: 15 residues. Trimming left V 0 bases short and J 1 base short, with 11 bases between. The DNA of the CDR3 is TGTGCCAGAAGCTTGGGGCGGGGACGGTCCTACGAGCAGTACTTC. Its protein product is CARSLGRGRSYEQYF.

The V and J genes are TRBV20-1 and TRBJ1-4, with a weak D call TRBD1 (6 bases). This CDR3 has 11 amino acids. Trimming stripped 6 bases from V and 10 bases from J, with 12 bases between. Germline loops: CDR1 DFQATT, CDR2 SNEGSKA (reference sequence). The CDR3 nucleotides are TGCAGTGCCAGGGGATCGGGAAAACTGTTTTTT. Amino acid sequence: CSARGSGKLFF.

The V call is TRBV3-1 (or the pseudogene TRBV3-2), the J call TRBJ1-1, with a weak D call TRBD1 (6 bases). The ends were cut back, 1 base at V and 6 bases at J, with 12 bases in the middle. Germline V gene lookup returns CDR1 LGHDT and CDR2 YNNKEL (reference sequence). CDR3 length: 14 amino acids. The chain's CDR3 is CASSQVRGGAEAFF. The CDR3 nucleotides are TGTGCCAGCAGCCAAGTTAGAGGGGGGGCTGAAGCTTTCTTT.

The chain couples TRBV7-8 to TRBJ2-5, with TRBD1 as a possible D gene (6 bases). The CDR3 consists of 15 residues. With 2 bases removed from V and 3 bases from J, the gap between germline ends came to 13 bases. Looked up from germline, CDR1 is SGHVS and CDR2 is FQNEAQ. The CDR3 is CASSLQQGREETQYF. As DNA, the CDR3 is TGTGCCAGCAGCTTACAGCAGGGGCGAGAAGAGACCCAGTACTTC.

The chain recombines TRBV28 with TRBJ2-7, with D perhaps TRBD1 (6 bases). The CDR3 has 16 amino acids. Deletions cut 3 bases from V and 2 bases from J, with 17 bases between. Germline CDR1 MDHEN, CDR2 SYDVKM. CDR3 protein: CASSLAFGTRAYEQYF. CDR3 in DNA: TGTGCCAGCAGTTTGGCTTTTGGGACACGCGCCTACGAGCAGTACTTC.

The rearrangement uses TRBV2 and TRBJ1-4; D unresolved. Per germline, CDR1 SNHLY and CDR2 FYNNEI. The CDR3 extends over 13 amino acids. Between the trimmed V and J ends, which lost 6 bases and 4 bases, there was a span of 9 bases. This CDR3 is CASRQSNNEKLFF. CDR3 sequence (DNA): TGTGCCAGCAGACAGAGCAATAATGAAAAACTGTTTTTT.

The sample holds a few counts of this clone. The chain joins TRBV14 to TRBJ1-4; D is ambiguous. Trimming removed 4 bases at V and 12 bases at J, with 18 bases between. The CDR3 has 14 residues. Germline-derived CDR1 and CDR2 are SGHDN and FVKESK. CDR3 bases: TGTGCCAGCAGCCCCGGGAGGTTTTCCGGGGAACTGTTTTTT. Translation: CASSPGRFSGELFF.

This clone was found once. The chain employs TRBV6-5 and TRBJ1-5; D possibly corresponds to TRBD1 (6 bases). V lost 10 bases and J 2 bases, leaving 12 bases between the germline ends. Germline assignment: CDR1 MNHEY and CDR2 SVGAGI. There are 13 residues in the CDR3. The CDR3 spells CATLRTGNQPQHF. Here the CDR3 DNA reads TGTGCCACCCTACGGACAGGCAATCAGCCCCAGCATTTT.

A few counts support this clone. The V call is TRBV7-9, the J call TRBJ2-2; D perhaps matches TRBD1 (5 bases). The germline V and J ends were trimmed by 6 bases and 3 bases, with 17 bases remaining between them. Germline CDR1 is SEHNR and CDR2 is FQNEAQ (reference sequence). There are 16 residues in the CDR3. The CDR3 DNA is TGTGCCAGCAGGACCCCCTTCAGGGTTGACACCGGGGAGCTGTTTTTT. Translating it yields CASRTPFRVDTGELFF.

The rearrangement links TRBV5-4 to TRBJ2-1; 8 bases are a match to TRBD1. V lost 3 bases and J lost 0; bases outside the gene matches: 5. Germline assignment: CDR1 SGHNT and CDR2 YYREEE (reference sequence). This CDR3 is built from 16 residues. This CDR3 is CASSYKTGASYNEQFF. CDR3 nucleotides: TGTGCCAGCAGCTATAAGACAGGGGCCTCCTACAATGAGCAGTTCTTC.

The chain uses TRBV7-2 and TRBJ2-1; 10 positions agree with TRBD2. Per the germline V gene, CDR1 is SGHTA and CDR2 is FQGNSA. The V segment lost 3 bases and the J segment 4 bases; nucleotides outside the gene matches: 3. The CDR3 totals 15 residues. The CDR3 loop reads CASSFGTSDYNEQFF. The DNA of the CDR3 is TGTGCCAGCAGCTTCGGGACTAGCGATTACAATGAGCAGTTCTTC.

The chain couples TRBV3-1 (or the pseudogene TRBV3-2) to TRBJ2-1; 7 bases line up with TRBD1. Germline values: CDR1 LGHDT, CDR2 YNNKEL (reference sequence). Trimming cost V 4 bases and J 9 bases; bases outside gene matches: 9. The CDR3 loop spans 14 amino acids. The CDR3 DNA follows: TGTGCCAGCAGCCTAGACAGGGTTGTGGCTGAGCAGTTCTTC. Its translation: CASSLDRVVAEQFF.

The chain joins TRBV5-1 to TRBJ2-7; 7 bases are a match to TRBD1. V lost 5 bases to trimming and J lost 4 bases; unmatched junction nucleotides: 12. The CDR3 totals 15 residues. Germline V CDR1 and CDR2: SGHRS, YFSETQ. The CDR3 DNA follows: TGCGCCAGCAGTAATCTCGCAGGGGGTTATTACGAGCAGTACTTC. Its protein is CASSNLAGGYYEQYF.

The rearrangement joins TRBV18 to TRBJ2-7; 8 nucleotides match TRBD2. CDR1 KGHSH and CDR2 LQKENI come from the germline V gene. This CDR3 region has 13 residues. With 2 bases clipped from V and 5 bases from J, the junction kept 2 bases outside the gene matches. The CDR3 sequence: CASSPAGGHEQYF. The CDR3, as DNA: TGTGCCAGCTCACCAGCGGGGGGCCACGAGCAGTACTTC.